This TCR beta chain was obtained from a study of cytomegalovirus exposure and HLA in healthy donors. Study observations and caveats: Overall, approximately 150 TCR beta chains were annotated as cytomegalovirus-associated. Across donors, most TCRs were seen rarely, yet some public ones were widespread. Later analysis indicated greater clonal expansion among HLA-associated TCR beta chains than among equally common other chains.

The donors (healthy individuals) were bone marrow donors. About this clone itself: Its cognate antigen is unknown.

Between the trimmed V and J ends, which lost 4 bases and 1 base, there was a span of 9 bases. In germline, CDR1 is SGHRS, CDR2 YFSETQ. This CDR3 is built from 14 residues. Primers included in the PCR were 60 Vbeta and 13 Jbeta primers. Some clones are missing from TCRdb's copy, which holds only in-frame ones; the method was immunoSEQ multiplex PCR. Here the sample table reports about 58,000 clones. The clonotype originates from a woman aged 18-35 years in good health and CMV-seronegative. V gene TRBV5-1 combines with J gene TRBJ1-3; a weak D match, TRBD1 (5 bases). The sequencing input was PBMCs. The CDR3 DNA sequence: TGCGCCAGCAGCGGAGGGGTGTCTGGAAACACCATATATTTT. This translates into CASSGGVSGNTIYF. Drawing the rest from reference TRBV5-1 and TRBJ1-3, the complete variable domain is KAGVTQTPRYLIKTRGQQVTLSCSPISGHRSVSWYQQTPGQGLQFLFEYFSETQRNKGNFPGRFSGRQFSNSRSEMNVSTLELGDSALYLCASSGGVSGNTIYFGEGSWLTVV.